This note documents a single T cell receptor (beta chain) sequence. The CDR3 runs to 14 residues. Germline assignment: CDR1 LGHNA and CDR2 YNFKEQ. V was clipped by 2 bases and J by 6 bases; unmatched bases: 4. This sample is part of a study of T cell changes during pregnancy in multiple sclerosis. Using immunoSEQ multiplex PCR, the repertoire was profiled, and TCRdb retains in-frame clones only, with some absent. This table holds 85,000 to 100,000 clones, around 92% found once. The specimen was peripheral blood, collected in the first trimester of pregnancy. The TCR originated in a female donor with multiple sclerosis, enrolled in a pregnancy study. V and J are TRBV4-2 and TRBJ2-1; 7 positions match TRBD1. As DNA, the CDR3 is TGTGCCAGCAGCCAAAAAAGGACAGGCAATGAGCAGTTCTTC. Amino acids: CASSQKRTGNEQFF.